This TCR beta chain was sequenced in a study of CD8+ T cells in alopecia areata. Study-wide results and caveats: Tissue-resident alphabeta T cells belonging to normal skin likewise get sequenced within scalp specimens.

CDR1 LNHNV and CDR2 YYDKDF come from the germline V gene (reference sequence). Trimming pared 4 bases from V and 7 bases from J, leaving 16 bases between. The CDR3 runs 14 residues. Sorted out of PBMCs were CD4+ T cells and CD8+ T cells. For this clone: Its specificity is unknown.

Isolated RNA was reverse transcribed into cDNA used as the sequencing template. Sequencing was performed with immunoSEQ multiplex PCR; in TCRdb, only in-frame clones are kept and a portion is missing. Found here are 120,000 or so clones, roughly 69% of them singletons; the top ten hold around 2.8%. The source of this sequence is a human donor in good health. Source material: CD4+ T cells sorted from blood. The chain employs TRBV15 and TRBJ1-1; unclear D gene. CDR3 residues: CATSTWTEVLEAFF. The CDR3 bases are TGTGCCACCAGCACCTGGACTGAAGTTCTTGAAGCTTTCTTT. The complete variable domain, with remaining parts taken from reference TRBV15 and TRBJ1-1, reads DAMVIQNPRYQVTQFGKPVTLSCSQTLNHNVMYWYQQKSSQAPKLLFHYYDKDFNNEADTPDNFQSRRPNTSFCFLDIRSPGLGDTAMYLCATSTWTEVLEAFFGQGTRLTVV.